This TCR beta chain emerged from a study of blood T cell repertoires in COVID-19. As for the study in general: Whether acute or convalescent, the COVID-19 samples came from the United States, Italy and Spain.

V was pared by 4 bases and J by 0 bases, with 11 bases between. The V gene's germline CDR1 is MNHNY and CDR2 SVGAGI (reference sequence). The CDR3 has 15 amino acids. Generated by immunoSEQ multiplex PCR, the TCRdb table keeps only in-frame clones and is missing some. Of 55,000 to 75,000 clones detected, less than 85% appear once; the ten largest clones hold around 15%. Sequencing was done on a sample of peripheral blood. The gene calls are TRBV6-6 and TRBJ2-3, with D possibly matching TRBD1 (6 bases). This sequence originates from a man older than 75 with active COVID-19. CDR3 DNA sequence: TGTGCCAGCAGTTTGGGGGCCCCCAGCACAGATACGCAGTATTTT. As protein: CASSLGAPSTDTQYF.